The subject of this entry is one T cell receptor beta chain. Its cognate antigen is unknown. The junction does not match germline at one end; this may be a read error. Germline CDR1 reads MNHEY; CDR2 reads SVGEGT. The CDR3 consists of 16 residues. RNA transcripts yielded amplified TCR beta CDR3 regions. The HTBI primer set served for first-round RT-PCR of the TCR CDR3. One entry per CDR3 protein, called by TCRdb with MiXCR from the multiplex PCR reads. This sample has about 640,000 distinct CDR3 sequences; approximately 14% occur once, and the top ten carry about 12%. The sample is drawn from a study of T cells in Graves' hyperthyroidism and ophthalmopathy. Study-level background: Any treatment followed the collection of peripheral blood at initial diagnosis.

Uncontrolled infections, other autoimmune diseases, pregnancy or lactation led to exclusion of patients. Fresh peripheral blood, 10 ml, yielded the PBMCs. Study findings and constraints: Using 13 V-J features, a model discriminated ophthalmopathy from stable hyperthyroidism.

What was sequenced was blood. The clonotype originates from a woman aged 45 to 65 with Graves' ophthalmopathy. This chain connects TRBV6-2 or TRBV6-3 to TRBJ1-2, with D possibly being TRBD1 (5 bases). The CDR3 loop reads CASSYSGPGGDYGYNF. DNA of the CDR3: TGTGCCAGCAGTTACTCAGGTCCCGGGGGGGACTATGGCTACAACTTC.